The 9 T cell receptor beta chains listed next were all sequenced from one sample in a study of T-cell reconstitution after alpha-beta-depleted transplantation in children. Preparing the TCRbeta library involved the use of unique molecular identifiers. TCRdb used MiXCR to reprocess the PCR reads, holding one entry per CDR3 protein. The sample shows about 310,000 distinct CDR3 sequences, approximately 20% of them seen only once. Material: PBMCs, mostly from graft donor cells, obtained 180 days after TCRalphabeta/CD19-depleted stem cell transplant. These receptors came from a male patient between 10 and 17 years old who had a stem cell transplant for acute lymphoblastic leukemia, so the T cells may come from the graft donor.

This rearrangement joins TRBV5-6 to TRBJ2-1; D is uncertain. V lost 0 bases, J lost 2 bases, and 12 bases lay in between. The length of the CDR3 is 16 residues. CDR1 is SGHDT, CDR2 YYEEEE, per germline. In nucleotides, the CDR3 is TGTGCCAGCAGCTTGGTGATTGGTGTTACCTACAATGAGCAGTTCTTC. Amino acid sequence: CASSLVIGVTYNEQFF.

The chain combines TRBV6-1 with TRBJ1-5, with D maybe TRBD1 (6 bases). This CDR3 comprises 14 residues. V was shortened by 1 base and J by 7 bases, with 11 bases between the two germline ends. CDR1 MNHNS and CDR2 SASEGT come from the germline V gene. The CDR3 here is CASSEGMTGQPQHF. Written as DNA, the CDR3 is TGTGCCAGCAGTGAAGGGATGACAGGACAGCCCCAGCATTTT.

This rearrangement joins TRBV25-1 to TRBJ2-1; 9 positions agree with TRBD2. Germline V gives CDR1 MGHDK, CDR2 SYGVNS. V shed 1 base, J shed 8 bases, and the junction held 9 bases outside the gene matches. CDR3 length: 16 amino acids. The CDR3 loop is CASSELGGRASDEQFF. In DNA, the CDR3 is TGTGCCAGCAGTGAATTAGGCGGGAGGGCCAGCGATGAGCAGTTCTTC. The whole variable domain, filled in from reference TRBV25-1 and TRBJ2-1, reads EADIYQTPRYLVIGTGKKITLECSQTMGHDKMYWYQQDPGMELHLIHYSYGVNSTEKGDLSSESTVSRIRTEHFPLTLESARPSHTSQYLCASSELGGRASDEQFFGPGTRLTVL.

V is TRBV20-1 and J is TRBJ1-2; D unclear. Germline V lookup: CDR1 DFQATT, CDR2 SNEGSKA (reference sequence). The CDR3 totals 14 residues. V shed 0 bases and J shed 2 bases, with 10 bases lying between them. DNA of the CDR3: TGCAGTGCTAGAGAGCTGGAGTCCAACTATGGCTACACCTTC. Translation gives CSARELESNYGYTF.

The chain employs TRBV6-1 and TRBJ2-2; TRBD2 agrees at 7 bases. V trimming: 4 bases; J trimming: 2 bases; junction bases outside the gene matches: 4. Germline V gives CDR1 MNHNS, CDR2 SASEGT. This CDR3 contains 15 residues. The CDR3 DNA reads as TGTGCCAGCAGTGCCTGGGGGGGTAACACCGGGGAGCTGTTTTTT. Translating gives CASSAWGGNTGELFF.

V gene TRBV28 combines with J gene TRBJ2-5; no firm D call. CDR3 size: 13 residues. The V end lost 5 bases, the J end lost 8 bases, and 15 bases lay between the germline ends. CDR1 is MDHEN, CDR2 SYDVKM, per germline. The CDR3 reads CASSPTIPGTQYF. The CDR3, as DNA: TGTGCCAGCAGTCCCACCATACCAGGAACCCAGTACTTC.

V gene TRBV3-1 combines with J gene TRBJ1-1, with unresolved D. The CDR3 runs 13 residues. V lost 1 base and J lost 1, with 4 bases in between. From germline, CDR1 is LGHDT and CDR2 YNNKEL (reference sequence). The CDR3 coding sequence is TGTGCCAGCAGCCAAGCCGGGAACACTGAAGCTTTCTTT. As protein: CASSQAGNTEAFF.

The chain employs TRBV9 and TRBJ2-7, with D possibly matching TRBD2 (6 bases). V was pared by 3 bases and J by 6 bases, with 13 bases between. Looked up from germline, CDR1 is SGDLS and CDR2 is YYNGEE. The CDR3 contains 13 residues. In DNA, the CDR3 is TGTGCCAGCAGCGCTGGAGGCGGGGCCGAGCAGTACTTC. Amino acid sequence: CASSAGGGAEQYF.

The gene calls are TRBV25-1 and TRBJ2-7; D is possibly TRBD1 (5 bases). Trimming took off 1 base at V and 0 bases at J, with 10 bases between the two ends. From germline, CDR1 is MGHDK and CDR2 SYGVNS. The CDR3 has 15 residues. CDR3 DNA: TGTGCCAGCAGTGAATGGGGCAGCTTCTCCTACGAGCAGTACTTC. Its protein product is CASSEWGSFSYEQYF.